The T cell receptor (beta chain) under discussion was sequenced for a study of response to subunit inactivated influenza vaccine. Using its own MiXCR run on the RT-PCR reads, TCRdb lists one record per CDR3 protein. The table includes 650,000 to 800,000 distinct CDR3 sequences, less than 20% detected once. This clonotype has a handful of counts. Germline V CDR1 and CDR2: MNHNS, SASEGT. This CDR3 has 15 residues. V was cut by 8 bases and J by 5 bases, with 21 bases left in between. The V call is TRBV6-1, the J call TRBJ2-5, with D perhaps TRBD2 (5 bases). Specimen: PBMCs from blood, collected 4 to 6 days after vaccination. This TCR derives from a man aged 45-60 years who received an inactivated influenza vaccine. The CDR3 coding sequence is TGTGCCAGCCAGCGCCAGTTCCGGGGTGGGGAGACCCAGTACTTC. Amino acid sequence: CASQRQFRGGETQYF.